This entry lists 26 T cell receptor beta chains sequenced from one sample in a study of technical replicates of blood from a handful of donors. Measured with immunoSEQ multiplex PCR; TCRdb has only the in-frame clones, and not every one. Seen here are roughly 70,000 clones, approximately 93% observed once, and the top ten hold approximately 4.8%. The sequenced sample was PBMCs. Source of these receptors: a human donor in good health. Some clones in this sample may be carry-over from other donors' samples.

The V gene is TRBV6-1, the J gene TRBJ2-6, with TRBD1 as a possible D gene (5 bases). V was pared by 2 bases and J by 0 bases, with 5 bases between. Looked up from germline, CDR1 is MNHNS and CDR2 is SASEGT. CDR3 size: 15 residues. Written as DNA, the CDR3 is TGTGCCAGCAGTGAACAGGGCTCTGGGGCCAACGTCCTGACTTTC. This encodes CASSEQGSGANVLTF.

The table lists this clone with a count of one. The CDR3 DNA reads TGTGCCAACGCAGACGGCTGGGGGGAGGGCAGTAATGAGCAGTTCTTC. This translates into CANADGWGEGSNEQFF. The chain joins TRBV10-3 to TRBJ2-1; 7 bases are shared with TRBD2. The V gene end was trimmed by 10 bases and the J gene end by 7 bases; junction bases not matched to a gene: 19. In germline, CDR1 is ENHRY, CDR2 SYGVKD. The CDR3 length is 16 residues.

The chain employs TRBV19 and TRBJ2-5; TRBD2 matches 8 bases. The CDR3 length is 14 residues. Germline assignment: CDR1 LNHDA and CDR2 SQIVND (reference sequence). J gave up 4 bases and V 4 bases, and 5 bases lay outside the gene matches. CDR3 amino acids: CASSKPGLGETQYF. CDR3 nucleotide sequence: TGTGCCAGTAGTAAACCGGGACTAGGAGAGACCCAGTACTTC.

The count of this clone is one. The junction and the germline gene differ at one end; a read error may be behind it. The chain is built from TRBV6-6 and TRBJ1-6; 7 positions match TRBD1. The germline V gene has CDR1 MNHNY and CDR2 SVGAGI (reference sequence). CDR3 length: 16 amino acids. CDR3 DNA: TGTGTCAGCAGTCGACTTACGACAGGGAACAATTCACCCCTCCACTTT. This encodes CVSSRLTTGNNSPLHF.

This chain connects TRBV15 to TRBJ2-1; D is possibly TRBD1 (5 bases). The CDR3 spans 15 residues. Germline V gives CDR1 LNHNV, CDR2 YYDKDF (reference sequence). V shed 0 bases and J shed 5 bases, with 11 bases lying between them. The DNA of the CDR3 is TGTGCCACCAGCAGAGATCCAGGGCCTAACAATGAGCAGTTCTTC. Protein sequence: CATSRDPGPNNEQFF.

The chain links TRBV9 to TRBJ2-2, with a tentative D call TRBD2 (6 bases). This CDR3 is built from 14 residues. Between the trimmed V and J ends, which lost 7 bases and 7 bases, there was a span of 17 bases. From germline, CDR1 is SGDLS and CDR2 YYNGEE. CDR3 coding DNA: TGTGCCAGCTCCGGGGTCCCCGGGGGCGGGGAGCTGTTTTTT. Its protein product is CASSGVPGGGELFF.

The rearrangement uses TRBV19 and TRBJ2-1; 7 bases map to TRBD2. The CDR3 runs to 16 residues. V dropped 0 bases and J dropped 3; count of bases not matched to a gene: 5. The germline V gene has CDR1 LNHDA and CDR2 SQIVND (reference sequence). CDR3 sequence: CASSIDPGTNYNEQFF. In DNA form, the CDR3 reads TGTGCCAGTAGTATAGACCCCGGGACTAACTACAATGAGCAGTTCTTC.

The J gene is TRBJ2-4, the V gene TRBV29-1; 9 nucleotides align to TRBD1. Germline V CDR1 and CDR2: SQVTM, ANQGSEA. J lost 6 bases, V lost 6 bases, and 9 bases had no gene match. There are 14 residues in the CDR3. The DNA for the CDR3 is TGCAGCGTCGGTACAGGGGGCGCGGGAAACATTCAGTACTTC. Translating gives CSVGTGGAGNIQYF.

V usage is TRBV7-2 and J usage is TRBJ1-2, with 8 bases lining up with TRBD1. Germline V gives CDR1 SGHTA, CDR2 FQGNSA. Trimming cost V 5 bases and J 1 base; bases outside gene matches: 9. The CDR3 is 16 residues long. The CDR3 DNA reads as TGTGCCAGCAGCATCGGACAGGGAGTTGTTAACTATGGCTACACCTTC. The encoded protein is CASSIGQGVVNYGYTF. Supplemented by reference TRBV7-2 and TRBJ1-2, the full variable domain reads GAGVSQSPSNKVTEKGKDVELRCDPISGHTALYWYRQSLGQGLEFLIYFQGNSAPDKSGLPSDRFSAERTGGSVSTLTIQRTQQEDSAVYLCASSIGQGVVNYGYTFGSGTRLTVV.

The rearrangement uses TRBV4-3 and TRBJ2-7; 11 bases agree with TRBD1. The CDR3 extends over 15 amino acids. The germline CDR1 and CDR2 sequences are LGHNA and YSLEER. V was clipped by 4 bases and J by 3 bases; unmatched bases: 5. The CDR3 spells CASSRGTGGYYEQYF. CDR3 sequence (DNA): TGCGCCAGCAGCCGAGGGACAGGGGGTTACTACGAGCAGTACTTC.

This chain links TRBV4-2 with TRBJ2-7; 9 bases are shared with TRBD2. The length of the CDR3 is 18 residues. Trimming at V came to 0 bases and at J to 3 bases, leaving 12 bases not matched to a gene. Germline lookup yields CDR1 LGHNA and CDR2 YNFKEQ. Written as DNA, the CDR3 is TGTGCCAGCAGCCAAGATGGGAGACTAGCGGACCCCCGCTACGAGCAGTACTTC. Protein: CASSQDGRLADPRYEQYF.

The chain recombines TRBV30 with TRBJ2-6, with 11 bases identical to TRBD2. The CDR3 sequence is 17 residues long. The germline gives CDR1 GTSNPN, CDR2 SVGIG (reference sequence). The V and J ends lost 4 bases and 2 bases, in that order; junction bases with no gene match: 7. In nucleotides, the CDR3 is TGTGCCTGGACTAATAGCGGGAGGGCCCCTGGGGCCAACGTCCTGACTTTC. This sequence encodes CAWTNSGRAPGANVLTF.

The chain joins TRBV5-6 to TRBJ1-3, with a weak D call TRBD1 (6 bases). CDR1 SGHDT and CDR2 YYEEEE come from the germline V gene. This CDR3 is 18 amino acids long. Trimming shortened V by 0 bases and J by 1 base, and 17 bases separated the two germline ends. The CDR3 region has the DNA TGTGCCAGCAGCTTGGATGGAGATAGGACAGCTTCTGGAAACACCATATATTTT. It specifies CASSLDGDRTASGNTIYF. Based on the CDR3 plus reference TRBV5-6 and TRBJ1-3, the full variable domain is DAGVTQSPTHLIKTRGQQVTLRCSPKSGHDTVSWYQQALGQGPQFIFQYYEEEERQRGNFPDRFSGHQFPNYSSELNVNALLLGDSALYLCASSLDGDRTASGNTIYFGEGSWLTVV.

CDR3 loop: CASSQLGADFYEQYF. CDR3 nucleotide sequence: TGCGCCAGCAGTCAATTAGGGGCGGATTTCTACGAGCAGTACTTC. The rearrangement uses TRBV23-1 and TRBJ2-7; TRBD1 might be the D (5 bases). TRBV23-1 is classed as an ORF, of uncertain function. Trimming shortened V by 1 base and J by 3 bases, and 13 bases separated the two germline ends. The CDR3 covers 15 residues.

The table lists this clone with a count of one. J is TRBJ1-2 and V is TRBV4-3; D perhaps matches TRBD1 (5 bases). V dropped 0 bases and J dropped 5 bases, with 16 bases sitting between them. The CDR3 extends over 16 amino acids. Per the germline V gene, CDR1 is LGHNA and CDR2 is YSLEER. CDR3 nucleotides: TGCGCCAGCAGCCAAGATGGGAGGGGATCGAGTTATGGCTACACCTTC. It yields the protein CASSQDGRGSSYGYTF.

The genes are TRBV4-3 and TRBJ2-5, with TRBD2 matching 9 bases. The V gene's germline CDR1 is LGHNA and CDR2 YSLEER. This CDR3 spans 15 amino acids. The ends lost 0 bases at V and 5 bases at J; junction bases unmatched: 4. The CDR3 sequence is CASSQEPSGMETQYF. CDR3 DNA: TGCGCCAGCAGCCAAGAACCTAGCGGGATGGAGACCCAGTACTTC.

V usage is TRBV4-2 and J usage is TRBJ1-2; D perhaps matches TRBD1 (6 bases). The ends were cut back, 1 base at V and 5 bases at J, with 17 bases in the middle. The CDR3 has 16 residues. Per germline, CDR1 LGHNA and CDR2 YNFKEQ. The CDR3 DNA is TGTGCCAGCAGCCAAGGGCGGCCAGGGGAGGGGTATGGCTACACCTTC. Its protein product is CASSQGRPGEGYGYTF.

The chain recombines TRBV7-2 with TRBJ2-3; a weak D match, TRBD2 (5 bases). Trimming left V 4 bases short and J 5 bases short, with 16 bases between. Germline-derived CDR1 and CDR2 are SGHTA and FQGNSA. This CDR3 has 15 residues. CDR3 DNA sequence: TGTGCCAGCAGCTCACGCACCACTAGTGTAGATACGCAGTATTTT. Translated, it gives CASSSRTTSVDTQYF.

The rearrangement links TRBV27 to TRBJ2-7; 11 positions agree with TRBD2. From germline, CDR1 is MNHEY and CDR2 SMNVEV (reference sequence). J was trimmed by 7 bases and V by 6 bases; bases with no gene match: 8. The CDR3 is made up of 14 amino acids. CDR3 coding DNA: TGTGCCAGCAGATTGACTAGCGGGAAGGGTGAGCAGTACTTC. This codes for CASRLTSGKGEQYF.

The V call is TRBV9, the J call TRBJ2-5, with a tentative D call TRBD1 (5 bases). Germline V gives CDR1 SGDLS, CDR2 YYNGEE. This CDR3 has 13 residues. The germline V and J ends were trimmed by 4 bases and 2 bases, with 9 bases remaining between them. CDR3 bases: TGTGCCAGCAGCCCAAGACAGCAAGAGACCCAGTACTTC. This gives the protein CASSPRQQETQYF.

This chain links TRBV19 with TRBJ2-7, with 7 positions matching TRBD1. The CDR3 runs 13 residues. CDR1 LNHDA and CDR2 SQIVND come from the germline V gene (reference sequence). Trimming at V came to 4 bases and at J to 3 bases, leaving 3 bases not matched to a gene. CDR3 bases: TGTGCCAGTAGTACTTGGGACAGCTACGAGCAGTACTTC. It codes for CASSTWDSYEQYF.

J is TRBJ1-1 and V is TRBV13; weak D call: TRBD1 (5 bases). V lost 5 bases to trimming and J lost 5 bases, with 15 bases between them. The CDR3 totals 14 residues. CDR1 is PRHDT and CDR2 is FYEKMQ in the germline V gene (reference sequence). CDR3 protein: CASSPRGLWTEAFF. The CDR3 DNA follows: TGTGCCAGCAGCCCGCGGGGGTTGTGGACTGAAGCTTTCTTT.

The chain couples TRBV5-5 to TRBJ1-1, with TRBD1 as a possible D gene (6 bases). In germline, CDR1 is SGHKS, CDR2 YYEKEE (reference sequence). Between the trimmed V and J ends, which lost 5 bases and 5 bases, there was a span of 13 bases. CDR3 length: 13 residues. CDR3 nucleotide sequence: TGTGCCAGCAGGAAACAGGGTTTGACTGAAGCTTTCTTT. Translating it yields CASRKQGLTEAFF.

V usage is TRBV18 and J usage is TRBJ1-3; D is ambiguous. V lost 3 bases, J lost 0 bases, and 6 bases lay in between. CDR3 size: 14 residues. The germline V gene has CDR1 KGHSH and CDR2 LQKENI. The CDR3 protein is CASSPAGSGNTIYF. The CDR3 DNA reads as TGTGCCAGCTCACCGGCGGGCTCTGGAAACACCATATATTTT.

The genes are TRBV4-1 and TRBJ2-5; tentatively, D is TRBD2 (6 bases). The germline V gene has CDR1 MGHRA and CDR2 YSYEKL. This CDR3 has 15 amino acids. Trimming took off 3 bases at V and 2 bases at J, with 13 bases between the two ends. Written as DNA, the CDR3 is TGCGCCAGCAGCCAGGGGGGATCATATCAAGAGACCCAGTACTTC. Amino acids: CASSQGGSYQETQYF.

In the case of this clone: The same CDR3 is also encoded by other DNA sequences in this sample. V gene TRBV5-6 combines with J gene TRBJ2-2, with D uncertain. Germline values: CDR1 SGHDT, CDR2 YYEEEE. The CDR3 is 14 residues long. Deletions cut 4 bases from V and 1 base from J, with 8 bases between. CDR3 nucleotides: TGTGCCAGCAGCCTGCGGTTGAACACCGGGGAGCTGTTTTTT. It encodes CASSLRLNTGELFF.